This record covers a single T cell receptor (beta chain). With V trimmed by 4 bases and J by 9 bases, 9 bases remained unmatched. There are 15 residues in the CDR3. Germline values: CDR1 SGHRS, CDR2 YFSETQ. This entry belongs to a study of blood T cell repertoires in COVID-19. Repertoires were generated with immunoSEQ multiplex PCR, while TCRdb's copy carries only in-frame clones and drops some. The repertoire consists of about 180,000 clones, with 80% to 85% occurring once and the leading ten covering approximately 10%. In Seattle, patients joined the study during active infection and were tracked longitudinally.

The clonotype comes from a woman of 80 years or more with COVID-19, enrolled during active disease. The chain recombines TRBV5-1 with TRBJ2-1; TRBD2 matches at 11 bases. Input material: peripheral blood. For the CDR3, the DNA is TGCGCCAGCAGCGACTATAGCGGGAGGGCGTCTGAGCAGTTCTTC. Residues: CASSDYSGRASEQFF.